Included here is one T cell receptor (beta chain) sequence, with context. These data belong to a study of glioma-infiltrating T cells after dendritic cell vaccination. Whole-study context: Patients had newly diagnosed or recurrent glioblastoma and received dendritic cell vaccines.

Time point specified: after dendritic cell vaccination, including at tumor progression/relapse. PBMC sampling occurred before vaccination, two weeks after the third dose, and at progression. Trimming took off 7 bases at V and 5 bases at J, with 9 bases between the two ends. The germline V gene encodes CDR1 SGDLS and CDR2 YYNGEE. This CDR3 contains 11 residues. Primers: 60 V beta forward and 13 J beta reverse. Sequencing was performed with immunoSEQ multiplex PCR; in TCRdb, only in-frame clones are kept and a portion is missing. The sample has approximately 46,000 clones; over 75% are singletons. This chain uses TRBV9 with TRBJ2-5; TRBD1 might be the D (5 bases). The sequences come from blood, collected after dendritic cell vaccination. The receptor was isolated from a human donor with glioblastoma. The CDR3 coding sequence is TGTGCCAGCGGTCCAGGGGAGACCCAGTACTTC. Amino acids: CASGPGETQYF.